The TCR beta chain under discussion was sequenced for a study of Ad26.COV2.S vaccination and SARS-CoV-2 variants (dated by TCRdb to about 2021). In terms of the full investigation: Vaccine-arm donors were drawn from COV1001, a multicentre, randomized, double-blind, placebo-controlled phase I-IIa trial of Ad26.COV2.S in healthy adults. Ad26.COV2.S was administered intramuscularly at 5 x 10^10 or 1 x 10^11 viral particles, either as a single shot or as two shots given 56 days apart. Investigators did not know the trial group allocation while performing experiments and assessing outcomes. The TCR-sequenced set comprised around 32 samples: some 20 Ad26.COV2.S vaccine recipients, 5 placebo recipients and 8 SARS-CoV-2 convalescent individuals. The specificity and breadth of SARS-CoV-2-reactive T cell receptors after Ad26.COV2.S vaccination were assessed by TCRbeta repertoire sequencing. Trial participants were randomized into five groups of five: low-dose or high-dose Ad26.COV2.S given once or twice, or placebo on both occasions. Points the paper makes about the study in general: Substantial breadth of spike-specific CD8+ and CD4+ T cell responses was reported after vaccination. The study was not powered to compare responses between vaccine doses or regimens. Compared with placebo recipients, Ad26.COV2.S recipients showed higher spike-specific TCR breadth (P = 0.0014). Vaccine and placebo recipients had similar non-spike TCR breadth, a finding consistent with the vaccine containing only spike. The authors noted that the TCR breadth and depth analyses may have underestimated total T cell responses.

TCRbeta CDR3 regions were sequenced with the immunoSEQ Assay. After extraction, genomic DNA underwent amplification by bias-controlled multiplex PCR, followed by high-throughput sequencing. The authors processed their data as follows. To quantify the absolute abundance of every unique TCRbeta CDR3 region, sequences were collapsed and filtered. Usable DNA was measured by amplifying reference genes present in all nucleated cells, and TCRbeta template counts were normalized to that usable DNA to estimate T cell fraction. Repertoire TCRs were annotated as SARS-CoV-2-specific when V gene, CDR3 amino acid sequence and J gene were exactly matched to a known reactive TCR set. The reference SARS-CoV-2 TCR set was derived from MIRA and filtered for enrichment in COVID-19-positive ImmuneCODE repertoires, a step that removed public or cross-reactive TCRs. Drawing on the MIRA antigens, annotated TCRs were analysed further at the level of specific ORF or position within ORF. Breadth was defined as annotated unique rearrangements over total unique productive rearrangements; depth was the summed frequency of those rearrangements. Two-sided Wilcoxon rank-sum tests were used to compare TCR breadth between groups. TCRdb carries this immuneACCESS record with in-frame sequences only. Its versions omit some clonotypes, under half of them owing to an unresolved V gene in the studies checked, with the rest unexplained. V and J calls and clone size are given by that table; D and trimming were obtained from the DNA. The sample table holds over 400,000 clones, of which around 90% were seen once. The ten largest make up about 4.5% of the sample.

Taken from cysteine to phenylalanine, the CDR3 has 15 residues. The sequence is cut down to CDR3 DNA, 45 bases in frame from base 1. Relative to germline, V is missing 5 bases and J is missing 5 bases, with 8 bases of the junction outside any gene match. Via the germline V gene, CDR1 is MDHEN and CDR2 SYDVKM. A remark on this clone: There is no known antigen for this receptor. No qualities accompany the bases; no much larger clone lies one base away.

The treatment or condition label, read with the paper, signifies: some 20 received Ad26.COV2.S at low or high dose, single or two shots; about 5 received placebo; per-sample allocation not given. For vaccine and placebo recipients, repertoires were sequenced using samples collected on day 63 after the first injection. Cohort 1b enrolled around 24 adults aged 18-55 years at a single site in Boston, USA, between 29 July and 7 August 2020. Ad26.COV2.S was a replication-incompetent adenovirus type 26 vector that expressed a prefusion-stabilized SARS-CoV-2 spike protein derived from the original Wuhan strain.

The receptor was isolated from a person between 18 and 59 years old who received the Ad26.COV2.S COVID-19 vaccine or a placebo. The sequences come from peripheral blood, collected in a trial of Ad26.COV2.S vaccine versus placebo. Recombination linked TRBV28 to TRBJ1-4; TRBD1 aligns with 7 central bases. The base sequence is TGTGCCAGCAGTCGTCAGGGGGGATCGAATGAAAAACTGTTTTTT. Translated, this is CASSRQGGSNEKLFF.